This T cell receptor beta chain was sequenced in a study of identical twins (dated by TCRdb to the mid-2010s). A note on the overall study: TCR alpha and beta repertoires from monozygotic twins, unrelated adults of various ages and cord blood were deep-sequenced to test whether fetal clonotypes persist. To rule out contamination, replicate twin experiments were performed at different times with different library preparation protocols.

The library was built by means of 5' RACE. Instrument used: Illumina HiSeq 2000. A universal primer binding site was added through template switching, and the final cDNA carried a unique molecular identifier so that TCR cDNA molecules could be counted accurately. First-strand cDNA for TCR alpha and beta chains was synthesized from specific primers in the conserved constant-segment region. To control for contamination, every cDNA library carried two barcodes: a SMART-Mk sample barcode plus Illumina barcodes. Two successive PCR steps introduced TruSeq adapter sequences along with Illumina sample barcodes. TCR alpha and beta cDNA libraries were sequenced on the Illumina HiSeq platform with custom primers. Processing in the source paper ran as follows. MiGEC processed the raw reads to extract unique molecular identifiers, while MiXCR was used to determine the CDR3 positions. Recombination models were inferred per individual with the repgenHMM and IGoR tools using an EM algorithm. The tcR package in R was used for shared clonotype analysis, with sharing normalized by the product of cloneset sizes. To study raw recombination free of thymic and clonal selection effects, out-of-frame nonproductive sequences were analyzed. TCRdb reprocessing: public reads trimmed at Q25 with fastp, clones called with MiXCR, in-frame beta chains kept. Each entry is one CDR3 protein sequence, shown with its most common DNA and genes. The V and J calls and clone size are TCRdb's, not the authors'. The sample includes hundreds of thousands of distinct CDR3 sequences, with approximately 13% observed a single time. Clones ranked in the top ten supply 7.2% of the sample.

Here is what the overall study found, with its caveats: Because the same donors could not be followed over many years, conclusions were based on cross-sectional statistical analysis. In monozygotic twins, recombination models systematically underestimated out-of-frame TCR alpha sharing, but the models matched the sharing seen between unrelated individuals. Invariant T cells such as MAIT and iNKT could partly confound zero-insertion analyses, although diverse VJ usage argued against such confounding for most clonotypes. Fewer insertions were carried by abundant cord blood beta clonotypes; a weaker similar trend was observed in young adult naive repertoires, while no such trend was observed in memory repertoires. Out-of-frame TCR alpha sequences shared between twins showed an excess of low generation-probability sequences compared with coincidental sharing between unrelated individuals. Excess twin sharing in beta out-of-frame sequences was weaker because fewer shared sequences lowered the signal-to-noise ratio.

Concerning this clonotype itself: Its antigen is unknown. No clone much larger than this one lies a single base away; base qualities are absent.

All donors were healthy Caucasians. The twin cohort consisted of three pairs of female monozygotic twins, all aged roughly 18 to 29 years. CD4+ and CD8+ T cell populations were isolated with positive isolation kits from Invitrogen. From the cysteine through the phenylalanine, the CDR3 covers 20 amino acids. Only the CDR3 region is kept as DNA, spanning 60 bases read in frame from base 1. Reading the germline V gene gives CDR1 MNHNS and CDR2 SASEGT. V is pared back by 1 base and J by 6 bases, with 30 bases lying between the germline termini. These data also formed part of another study, on yellow fever vaccine responses in identical twins. From the second report: The T cell response to vaccination in identical twins was reported by the authors to appear partly convergent and partly personalized. In the study, vaccine-responding T cell clones were precisely tracked in identical twins.

Here the chain combines TRBV6-1 and TRBJ1-2; TRBD1 is a possible D gene, resting on 5 matching bases. The sample was CD8+ T cells sorted from blood. The TCR comes from a woman aged 18 to 35 in good health. The CDR3 has the sequence CASSEGPARKGRGNLNGYTF. DNA sequence: TGTGCCAGCAGTGAAGGCCCTGCTAGAAAGGGGCGAGGAAACTTAAATGGCTACACCTTC.